The 18 T cell receptor beta chains listed next were all sequenced from one sample in a study of regulatory T cells in long-lasting Graves disease. HTBI primers from iRepertoire and Arm-PCR of CDR3 regions yielded the TCR beta libraries. TCRdb used MiXCR to reprocess the multiplex PCR reads, holding one entry per CDR3 protein. The data contain some 420,000 distinct CDR3 sequences, roughly 23% of them singletons. Indicated time point: persistent/refractory GD, antithyroid drugs over 5 years with positive TRAb. PBMC RNA served as the TCR library source. This material consisted of peripheral blood mononuclear cells (PBMCs), taken when the disease was refractory, from a patient treated with antithyroid drugs. All receptors derive from a female donor with Graves disease.

This chain uses TRBV12-3 or TRBV12-4 with TRBJ2-6; tentative D call: TRBD2 (6 bases). V was shortened by 3 bases and J by 0 bases, with 12 bases between the two germline ends. The length of the CDR3 is 17 residues. Here the CDR3 DNA reads TGTGCCAGCAGTTTGGAGAGGGGACTCTCTGGGGCCAACGTCCTGACTTTC. The encoded protein is CASSLERGLSGANVLTF.

This clonotype was picked up many times. The J gene is TRBJ1-2, the V gene TRBV7-2; tentatively, D is TRBD1 (5 bases). Germline CDR1 SGHTA, CDR2 FQGNSA. Trimming removed 4 bases from V and 4 bases from J, with 22 bases in between. CDR3 length equals 17 residues. The DNA for the CDR3 is TGTGCCAGCAGCTGGGCTGCGGGCGCAGGGTCAGGCTATGGCTACACCTTC. This encodes CASSWAAGAGSGYGYTF.

V is TRBV24-1 and J is TRBJ1-2; D remains ambiguous. The length of the CDR3 is 16 residues. Germline loops: CDR1 KGHDR, CDR2 SFDVKD. V was cut by 3 bases and J by 3 bases, with 16 bases left in between. DNA for the CDR3: TGTGCCACCAGTGATGCTGTAGCCCCCTTTTACTATGGCTACACCTTC. Protein sequence: CATSDAVAPFYYGYTF.

This clonotype appeared many times. The V call is TRBV9, the J call TRBJ2-7; 8 bases are a match to TRBD1. The germline V gene has CDR1 SGDLS and CDR2 YYNGEE. This CDR3 contains 15 residues. The V and J ends lost 3 bases and 3 bases, in that order; junction bases with no gene match: 8. The CDR3 DNA follows: TGTGCCAGCAGCGCCGACCCCGACAGGGGCTACGAGCAGTACTTC. The encoded protein is CASSADPDRGYEQYF.

This clonotype showed up just a few times. For the CDR3, the DNA is TGCAGTGCTAGAGGCCTAGCCCTTACCGGGGAGCTGTTTTTT. Translated, it gives CSARGLALTGELFF. The chain joins TRBV20-1 to TRBJ2-2, with D perhaps matching TRBD2 (5 bases). Germline-derived CDR1 and CDR2 are DFQATT and SNEGSKA (reference sequence). Trimming cost V 1 base and J 5 bases, with 11 bases left between them. CDR3 length: 14 residues.

Regarding this clonotype: Germline is not matched at one junction end, which may reflect a read error. The V gene is TRBV2, the J gene TRBJ2-5, with D maybe TRBD2 (5 bases). The germline gives CDR1 SNHLY, CDR2 FYNNEI. The CDR3 spans 17 residues. In DNA, the CDR3 is TGTGCCAGCAGCCAAGGGCCCCCCGCGAGCGGTCAAGAGACCCAGCACTTC. Its protein product is CASSQGPPASGQETQHF.

Comments on this clonotype: A far larger clone is one base from this, pointing to a likely read error. This is likely a read error, given that the CDR3 carries no conserved phenylalanine or tryptophan at its end. The gene calls are TRBV6-1 and TRBJ2-2, with a possible D match to TRBD2 (5 bases). The CDR3 covers 17 residues. Germline V CDR1 and CDR2: MNHNS, SASEGT. V shed 5 bases and J shed 0 bases, with 16 bases lying between them. CDR3 region: CASSYGVYAANTGELFL. Written as DNA, the CDR3 is TGTGCCAGCAGTTACGGGGTATACGCAGCGAACACCGGGGAGCTGTTTCTT.

This clonotype was detected many times. The chain joins TRBV6-1 to TRBJ1-5, with D uncertain. The V end lost 11 bases, the J end lost 3 bases, and 20 bases lay between the germline ends. The CDR3 totals 15 residues. Germline loops: CDR1 MNHNS, CDR2 SASEGT. In nucleotides, the CDR3 is TGTGCCGTCCGGCGTACTAACCAGAACAATCAGCCCCAGCATTTT. This encodes CAVRRTNQNNQPQHF.

This clonotype was recorded many times. This sequence joins TRBV24-1 and TRBJ1-2; 10 bases align to TRBD1. Losses at the gene ends were 4 bases for V and 3 bases for J; bases not matched to a gene: 4. CDR3 length: 15 amino acids. Looked up from germline, CDR1 is KGHDR and CDR2 is SFDVKD. The CDR3 is CATSDHGTGDYGYTF. The CDR3 DNA follows: TGTGCCACCAGTGACCACGGGACAGGGGACTATGGCTACACCTTC.

The sample holds many counts of this clonotype. The J gene is TRBJ2-5, the V gene TRBV7-2; either TRBD1 or TRBD2 may supply D (5 bases each). The CDR3 has 15 residues. Trimming took off 4 bases at V and 1 base at J, with 13 bases between the two ends. Per germline, CDR1 SGHTA and CDR2 FQGNSA. The DNA for the CDR3 is TGTGCCAGCAGCTGGGGGATCCCCTTCCAAGAGACCCAGTACTTC. It yields the protein CASSWGIPFQETQYF. The full variable domain, its missing parts supplied by reference TRBV7-2 and TRBJ2-5, is GAGVSQSPSNKVTEKGKDVELRCDPISGHTALYWYRQSLGQGLEFLIYFQGNSAPDKSGLPSDRFSAERTGGSVSTLTIQRTQQEDSAVYLCASSWGIPFQETQYFGPGTRLLVL.

This clonotype has just a few counts. The chain recombines TRBV14 with TRBJ2-2; D unclear. The CDR3 contains 14 residues. CDR1 SGHDN and CDR2 FVKESK come from the germline V gene. Between the trimmed V and J ends, which lost 4 bases and 5 bases, there was a span of 11 bases. The CDR3 loop is CASSRLVETGELFF. In DNA form, the CDR3 reads TGTGCCAGCAGCCGTCTCGTCGAAACCGGGGAGCTGTTTTTT.

This clonotype was recorded many times. The V and J genes are TRBV28 and TRBJ1-5, with D unclear. Germline CDR1 and CDR2: MDHEN and SYDVKM. Trimming cost V 8 bases and J 11 bases, with 10 bases left between them. CDR3 length: 10 amino acids. The CDR3 loop is CASGGGTQHF. In nucleotides, the CDR3 is TGTGCCAGCGGAGGCGGTACCCAGCATTTT.

J is TRBJ2-5 and V is TRBV6-1; the match to TRBD2 covers 7 bases. J was trimmed by 2 bases and V by 1 base; bases with no gene match: 10. In germline, CDR1 is MNHNS, CDR2 SASEGT. CDR3 length: 17 amino acids. CDR3 in amino acids: CASSEGGSSGDQETQYF. CDR3 DNA sequence: TGTGCCAGCAGTGAAGGCGGATCTAGCGGAGATCAAGAGACCCAGTACTTC.

The sample holds many counts of this clonotype. The genes are TRBV7-2 and TRBJ2-6; D ambiguous. The CDR3 extends over 15 amino acids. V lost 3 bases and J 2 bases, leaving 8 bases between the germline ends. CDR1 SGHTA and CDR2 FQGNSA come from the germline V gene. The CDR3 bases are TGTGCCAGCAGCTTCTCACTCGCTGGGGCCAACGTCCTGACTTTC. Protein sequence: CASSFSLAGANVLTF.

This sequence joins TRBV30 and TRBJ1-2; TRBD1 agrees at 7 bases. Germline V lookup: CDR1 GTSNPN, CDR2 SVGIG (reference sequence). CDR3 size: 12 residues. V lost 1 base and J lost 10; bases outside the gene matches: 6. DNA for the CDR3: TGTGCCTGGAGTGCCAGGGGGGGTTACTACACCTTC. Its protein product is CAWSARGGYYTF.

This clonotype has a single count. Germline is not matched at one junction end, which may reflect a read error. V gene TRBV11-2 combines with J gene TRBJ2-7; TRBD1 matches 7 bases. The CDR3 contains 14 residues. CDR1 is SGHAT and CDR2 is FQNNGV in the germline V gene. For the CDR3, the DNA is TGTACCAGCAGGGGGAACGATAATTCCTACGAGCAGTACTTC. Residues: CTSRGNDNSYEQYF.

This clonotype was seen at least ten times. CDR3 nucleotide sequence: TGTGCCAGCAGTCCCAGGCTCGCGGGCTCTGCCGAGGGCAACGTCCTGACTTTC. Its protein product is CASSPRLAGSAEGNVLTF. The chain couples TRBV27 to TRBJ2-6, with a weak D call TRBD2 (5 bases). Trimming removed 5 bases from V and 9 bases from J, with 26 bases in between. The CDR3 spans 18 residues. The germline V gene encodes CDR1 MNHEY and CDR2 SMNVEV (reference sequence).

This clonotype was seen many times. The rearrangement uses TRBV7-2 and TRBJ2-7; D possibly uses TRBD1 or TRBD2 (7 bases each). Germline V gene lookup returns CDR1 SGHTA and CDR2 FQGNSA. This CDR3 has 15 residues. Trimming pared 2 bases from V and 3 bases from J, leaving 14 bases between. CDR3 bases: TGTGCCAGCAGCTTATGGGAGGGGGCGGTCTACGAGCAGTACTTC. Encoded protein: CASSLWEGAVYEQYF.